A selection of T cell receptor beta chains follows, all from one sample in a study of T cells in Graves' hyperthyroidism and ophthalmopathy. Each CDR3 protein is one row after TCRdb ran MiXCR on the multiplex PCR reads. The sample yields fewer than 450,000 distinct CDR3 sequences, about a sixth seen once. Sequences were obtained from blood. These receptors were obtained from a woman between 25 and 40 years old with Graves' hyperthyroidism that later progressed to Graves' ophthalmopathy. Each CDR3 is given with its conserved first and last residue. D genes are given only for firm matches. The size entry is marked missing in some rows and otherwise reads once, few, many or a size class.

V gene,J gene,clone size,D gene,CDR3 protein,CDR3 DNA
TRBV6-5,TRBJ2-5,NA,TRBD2,CASSYSGLAKETQYF,TGTGCCAGCAGTTACTCGGGACTAGCGAAAGAGACCCAGTACTTC
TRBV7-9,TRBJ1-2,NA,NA,CASSLASESYGYTF,TGTGCCAGCAGCTTAGCGTCGGAGTCTTATGGCTACACCTTC
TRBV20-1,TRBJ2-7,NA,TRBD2,CSARDPSPGLASYEQYF,TGCAGTGCTAGAGATCCCTCGCCGGGACTAGCCTCCTACGAGCAGTACTTC
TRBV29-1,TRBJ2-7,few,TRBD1,CSVGGGQVLYEQYF,TGCAGCGTTGGGGGTGGACAGGTACTCTACGAGCAGTACTTC
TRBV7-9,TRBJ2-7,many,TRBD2,CASSTGLAGGLYEQYF,TGTGCCAGCAGCACGGGACTAGCGGGAGGCCTATACGAGCAGTACTTC
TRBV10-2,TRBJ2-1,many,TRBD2,CASGRLAGMNEQFF,TGCGCCAGCGGACGACTAGCGGGGATGAATGAGCAGTTCTTC
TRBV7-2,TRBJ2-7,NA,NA,CATTGGRATYEQYF,TGTGCCACAACTGGGGGCAGGGCCACCTACGAGCAGTACTTC
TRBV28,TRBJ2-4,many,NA,CASSPPGNIQYF,TGTGCCAGCAGTCCCCCCGGAAACATTCAGTACTTC
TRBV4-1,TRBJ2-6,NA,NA,CASSHGWGLLSGANVLTF,TGCGCCAGCAGCCATGGGTGGGGTCTGTTATCTGGGGCCAACGTCCTGACTTTC
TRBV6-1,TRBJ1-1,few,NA,CASSTEQGGTEAFF,TGTGCCAGCAGTACCGAACAGGGAGGCACTGAAGCTTTCTTT
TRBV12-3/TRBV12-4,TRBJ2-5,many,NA,CASSFTGEWGETQYF,TGTGCCAGCAGTTTCACCGGGGAATGGGGAGAGACCCAGTACTTC
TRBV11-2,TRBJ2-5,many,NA,CASSLGLPGQYF,TGTGCCAGCAGCTTAGGGTTACCAGGACAGTACTTC
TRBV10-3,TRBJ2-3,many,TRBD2,CAISDQPSGSTDTQYF,TGTGCCATCAGTGATCAGCCTAGCGGCAGCACAGATACGCAGTATTTT
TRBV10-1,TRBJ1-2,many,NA,CASSEPLARILNYGYTF,TGCGCCAGCAGTGAGCCCCTAGCTCGGATCCTTAACTATGGCTACACCTTC
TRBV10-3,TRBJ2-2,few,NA,CAISESSGSNTGELFF,TGTGCCATCAGTGAGTCCTCGGGATCGAACACCGGGGAGCTGTTTTTT
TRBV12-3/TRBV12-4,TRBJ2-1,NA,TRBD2,CASRPGLATNNEQFF,TGTGCCAGCAGACCCGGACTAGCGACAAACAATGAGCAGTTCTTC
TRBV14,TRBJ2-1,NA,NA,CASSARLQRGPEQFF,TGTGCCAGCAGCGCGCGACTCCAAAGGGGTCCTGAGCAGTTCTTC
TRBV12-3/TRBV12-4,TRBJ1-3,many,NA,CASSPQVYTIYF,TGTGCCAGCAGCCCACAGGTATACACCATATATTTT
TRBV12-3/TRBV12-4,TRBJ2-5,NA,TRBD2,CASSQRLAGGYSQETQYF,TGTGCCAGCAGCCAGCGACTAGCGGGGGGTTACTCCCAAGAGACCCAGTACTTC
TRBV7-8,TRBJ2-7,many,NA,CASSLKRPPGPLGQYF,TGTGCCAGCAGCTTAAAGAGGCCCCCGGGGCCCTTGGGGCAGTACTTC
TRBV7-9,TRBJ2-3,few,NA,CASSLDRRAPESTDTQYF,TGTGCCAGCAGCTTGGACCGTAGAGCGCCAGAGAGCACAGATACGCAGTATTTT
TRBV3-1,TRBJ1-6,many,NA,CASSQGNDSPLHF,TGTGCCAGCAGCCAGGGGAACGATTCACCCCTCCACTTT
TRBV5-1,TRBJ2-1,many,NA,CASSYPRVGWGEEGEQFF,TGCGCCAGCAGCTACCCTCGGGTGGGGTGGGGCGAAGAGGGTGAGCAGTTCTTC
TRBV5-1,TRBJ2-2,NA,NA,CASSLTADNTGELFF,TGCGCCAGCAGCTTGACAGCCGACAACACCGGGGAGCTGTTTTTT
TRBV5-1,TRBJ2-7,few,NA,CASSSGGGPGAYEQYF,TGCGCCAGCAGCTCAGGGGGGGGACCCGGAGCCTACGAGCAGTACTTC